These 25 T cell receptor beta chains were sequenced from one sample in a study of blood T cell repertoires in COVID-19. Clones were read by immunoSEQ multiplex PCR, and TCRdb kept only the in-frame ones, dropping some. In the table there are around 180,000 clones, about 86% of which are singletons. The sequenced sample was peripheral blood. The origin of the receptors is a woman aged 30 to 39 with active or convalescent COVID-19.

The CDR3 spells CASSLGGFGYEQYF. The CDR3 nucleotides are TGTGCCAGCAGTTTGGGCGGGTTCGGGTACGAGCAGTACTTC. This chain links TRBV27 with TRBJ2-7; possibly TRBD2 for D (5 bases). CDR1 and CDR2 from the germline V gene are MNHEY and SMNVEV (reference sequence). Trimming took off 3 bases at V and 4 bases at J, with 13 bases between the two ends. This CDR3 is built from 14 residues.

This clone was seen a handful of times. The chain carries TRBV19 and TRBJ2-2, with TRBD1 identical over 7 bases. CDR3 length: 13 amino acids. After removal of 8 bases from V and 6 bases from J, the junction contained 6 bases not matched to a gene. Germline V gene sequence: CDR1 LNHDA, CDR2 SQIVND (reference sequence). Here the CDR3 reads CASHRGSSGELFF. CDR3 bases: TGTGCCAGTCACAGGGGCAGCTCCGGGGAGCTGTTTTTT.

The genes are TRBV7-2 and TRBJ2-1, with TRBD2 identical over 12 bases. V lost 0 bases and J lost 4; bases outside the gene matches: 7. This CDR3 comprises 18 residues. Germline V CDR1 and CDR2: SGHTA, FQGNSA. In DNA, the CDR3 is TGTGCCAGCAGCTTAGCTCCTAGCGGGGGGGCGACTTACAATGAGCAGTTCTTC. Amino acid sequence: CASSLAPSGGATYNEQFF.

This chain links TRBV4-2 with TRBJ1-2, with a tentative D call TRBD1 (5 bases). CDR3 length: 20 residues. Germline V gives CDR1 LGHNA, CDR2 YNFKEQ. V lost 0 bases and J 8 bases, leaving 31 bases between the germline ends. Written as DNA, the CDR3 is TGTGCCAGCAGCCAAGATATAAGTAAAATCGTCGGAAGGGGAATAGGAGGCTACACCTTC. The encoded protein is CASSQDISKIVGRGIGGYTF.

This clone was picked up one time. This chain uses TRBV4-1 with TRBJ1-1; no clear D gene. The germline V gene has CDR1 MGHRA and CDR2 YSYEKL. The CDR3 covers 13 residues. Between the trimmed V and J ends, which lost 1 base and 2 bases, there was a span of 5 bases. The CDR3 DNA reads TGCGCCAGCAGCCAAGCAGGAAACACTGAAGCTTTCTTT. Translation: CASSQAGNTEAFF.

The V call is TRBV28, the J call TRBJ2-7, with D perhaps TRBD1 (6 bases). Germline values: CDR1 MDHEN, CDR2 SYDVKM. The CDR3 runs 15 residues. V was clipped by 4 bases and J by 0 bases, with 13 bases between them. The CDR3 DNA is TGTGCCAGCAGTTCTTACGGACAGATCTCCTACGAGCAGTACTTC. This encodes CASSSYGQISYEQYF. The full variable domain, rest sourced from reference TRBV28 and TRBJ2-7, is DVKVTQSSRYLVKRTGEKVFLECVQDMDHENMFWYRQDPGLGLRLIYFSYDVKMKEKGDIPEGYSVSREKKERFSLILESASTNQTSMYLCASSSYGQISYEQYFGPGTRLTVT.

This clone was seen only once. The chain is built from TRBV5-6 and TRBJ1-2, with D maybe TRBD1 (5 bases). The CDR3 has 13 amino acids. Deletions cut 3 bases from V and 4 bases from J, with 10 bases between. Germline-derived CDR1 and CDR2 are SGHDT and YYEEEE. CDR3 amino acids: CASSSQVPYGYTF. The CDR3, as DNA: TGTGCCAGCAGCTCACAGGTCCCCTATGGCTACACCTTC.

This chain connects TRBV10-1 to TRBJ2-7; D not resolved. Germline V CDR1 and CDR2: WNHNN, SYGVQD (reference sequence). V was trimmed by 3 bases and J by 3 bases, leaving 12 bases between them. The CDR3 has 14 residues. The CDR3 here is CASSERGPNYEQYF. In DNA form, the CDR3 reads TGCGCCAGCAGTGAAAGAGGTCCAAACTACGAGCAGTACTTC.

With respect to this clone: Its ends do not fully match the called genes, so a read error is possible. The chain couples TRBV2 to TRBJ1-6; 7 bases agree with TRBD1. The CDR3 is 17 amino acids. CDR1 SNHLY and CDR2 FYNNEI come from the germline V gene. The CDR3 protein is CASSEGGLGRANSPLHF. CDR3 DNA: TGTGCCAGCAGCGAAGGGGGCCTGGGCAGGGCCAATTCACCCCTCCACTTT.

The chain recombines TRBV3-1 (or the pseudogene TRBV3-2) with TRBJ1-1; TRBD1 agrees at 7 bases. The V and J ends lost 6 bases and 3 bases, in that order; junction bases with no gene match: 4. CDR1 and CDR2 from the germline V gene are LGHDT and YNNKEL (reference sequence). The CDR3 spans 13 residues. The CDR3 DNA reads TGTGCCAGCAGGAGGGGGCGCGACACTGAAGCTTTCTTT. Its protein product is CASRRGRDTEAFF.

The rearrangement joins TRBV7-9 to TRBJ1-4, with TRBD1 matching 8 bases. The germline gives CDR1 SEHNR, CDR2 FQNEAQ (reference sequence). The V and J ends lost 4 bases and 0 bases, in that order; junction bases with no gene match: 7. This CDR3 has 17 amino acids. The CDR3 DNA reads as TGTGCCAGCAGCTCTACGGGACAGGTTGCAACTAATGAAAAACTGTTTTTT. This gives the protein CASSSTGQVATNEKLFF.

V usage is TRBV9 and J usage is TRBJ2-5; weak D call: TRBD2 (7 bases). The length of the CDR3 is 17 residues. Germline V gene lookup returns CDR1 SGDLS and CDR2 YYNGEE. Trimming left V 3 bases short and J 3 bases short, with 21 bases between. The CDR3 protein is CASSAAGAGAREETQYF. The CDR3 DNA sequence: TGTGCCAGCAGCGCCGCGGGGGCAGGGGCGAGAGAAGAGACCCAGTACTTC.

The V call is TRBV11-3, the J call TRBJ2-1, with TRBD2 matching over 15 bases. The CDR3 spans 17 residues. The V gene end was trimmed by 1 base and the J gene end by 10 bases; junction bases not matched to a gene: 8. Looked up from germline, CDR1 is SGHNT and CDR2 is YENEEA. The CDR3 region is CASSLGWTSGGAKEQFF. The CDR3 bases are TGTGCCAGCAGCTTAGGGTGGACTAGCGGGGGGGCGAAAGAGCAGTTCTTC.

V gene TRBV19 combines with J gene TRBJ1-1, with no clear D. The CDR3 totals 12 residues. The germline CDR1 and CDR2 sequences are LNHDA and SQIVND (reference sequence). V shed 5 bases and J shed 8 bases, with 12 bases lying between them. CDR3 bases: TGTGCCAGTAGTTCGGCAGGTGGGGAAGCTTTCTTT. This codes for CASSSAGGEAFF.

This clone appeared a single time. J is TRBJ2-1 and V is TRBV11-2; possibly TRBD1 for D (6 bases). The CDR3 has 12 amino acids. V lost 5 bases and J lost 8, with 10 bases in between. Germline loops: CDR1 SGHAT, CDR2 FQNNGV. The chain's CDR3 is CASSRQVDEQFF. CDR3 nucleotides: TGTGCCAGCAGCCGACAGGTGGATGAGCAGTTCTTC.

The chain is built from TRBV4-2 and TRBJ2-1, with D maybe TRBD2 (6 bases). The germline V gene has CDR1 LGHNA and CDR2 YNFKEQ. Trimming stripped 0 bases from V and 9 bases from J, with 21 bases between. The CDR3 sequence is 17 residues long. The CDR3 DNA sequence: TGTGCCAGCAGCCAAGATCGAGGACTATCGGGGATAAGTGAGCAGTTCTTC. Translating it yields CASSQDRGLSGISEQFF.

This clone turned up a few times. The genes are TRBV20-1 and TRBJ2-7; D not certain. V gave up 3 bases and J gave up 5 bases, with 5 bases separating them. CDR1 and CDR2 (germline): DFQATT, SNEGSKA (reference sequence). CDR3 length: 10 amino acids. The CDR3 sequence is CSASGNEQYF. CDR3 nucleotides: TGCAGTGCTAGCGGTAACGAGCAGTACTTC.

V usage is TRBV5-6 and J usage is TRBJ1-3, with 9 bases lining up with TRBD1. With V trimmed by 4 bases and J by 4 bases, 9 bases remained unmatched. CDR3 length equals 16 residues. The germline gives CDR1 SGHDT, CDR2 YYEEEE. CDR3 loop: CASSIDRGISGNTIYF. The CDR3 DNA sequence: TGTGCCAGCAGCATCGACAGGGGGATCTCGGGAAACACCATATATTTT.

This rearrangement joins TRBV6-5 to TRBJ2-4, with TRBD1 identical over 11 bases. The CDR3 extends over 14 amino acids. CDR1 and CDR2 from the germline V gene are MNHEY and SVGAGI. V lost 2 bases, J lost 8 bases, and 2 bases stayed unmatched. The CDR3: CASSYGTGGDIQYF. CDR3 bases: TGTGCCAGCAGTTACGGGACAGGGGGAGACATTCAGTACTTC.

V usage is TRBV28 and J usage is TRBJ1-2; 12 positions agree with TRBD1. This CDR3 comprises 15 residues. Per the germline V gene, CDR1 is MDHEN and CDR2 is SYDVKM. J lost 8 bases, V lost 10 bases, and 14 bases had no gene match. The CDR3 nucleotides are TGTGCCATGTTAGTCCCGGGACAGGGGGCGCGGGGCTACACCTTC. Translated: CAMLVPGQGARGYTF.

This clone was observed once. CDR3 region: CATSPGQGPDTQYF. The CDR3 DNA follows: TGTGCCACCAGTCCCGGACAGGGCCCAGATACGCAGTATTTT. The chain is built from TRBV24-1 and TRBJ2-3; 8 positions match TRBD1. J gave up 4 bases and V 6 bases, and 5 bases lay outside the gene matches. Germline CDR1 KGHDR, CDR2 SFDVKD. The CDR3 has 14 amino acids.

The V call is TRBV30, the J call TRBJ1-1; D is undetermined. Germline loops: CDR1 GTSNPN, CDR2 SVGIG (reference sequence). The CDR3 is 12 amino acids. V lost 2 bases to trimming and J lost 8 bases, with 12 bases between them. CDR3 nucleotides: TGTGCCTGGAGTCCGGCGCCGGGGGAAGCTTTCTTT. Encoded protein: CAWSPAPGEAFF.

The chain joins TRBV4-1 to TRBJ2-7, with 9 bases matching TRBD2. Germline V gene lookup returns CDR1 MGHRA and CDR2 YSYEKL. V lost 1 base, J lost 2 bases, and 9 bases stayed unmatched. The CDR3 totals 17 residues. The CDR3 DNA follows: TGCGCCAGCAGCCAAGGCGAGGCTAGCGGGAAACCCTACGAGCAGTACTTC. The encoded protein is CASSQGEASGKPYEQYF.

This clone was found once. J is TRBJ1-2 and V is TRBV9; no firm D call. The V end was cut by 4 bases, the J end by 1 base, with 17 bases between. CDR1 SGDLS and CDR2 YYNGEE come from the germline V gene. The CDR3 totals 16 residues. The CDR3: CASSHPSRNNNYGYTF. DNA for the CDR3: TGTGCCAGCAGCCACCCCTCCAGAAACAATAACTATGGCTACACCTTC.

This chain connects TRBV29-1 to TRBJ2-1, with D perhaps matching TRBD2 (6 bases). The length of the CDR3 is 14 residues. V lost 8 bases and J 9 bases, leaving 23 bases between the germline ends. In germline, CDR1 is SQVTM, CDR2 ANQGSEA. The CDR3 here is CSSRFRDLTTEQFF. Here the CDR3 DNA reads TGCAGCTCCCGATTTCGGGACTTAACAACTGAGCAGTTCTTC.